A single TCR beta chain is shown here with its context. V was shortened by 5 bases and J by 4 bases, with 15 bases between the two germline ends. In germline, CDR1 is SGHTA, CDR2 FQGNSA. CDR3 size: 15 residues. This sample stems from a study of cytomegalovirus exposure and HLA in healthy donors. The PCR used 60 Vbeta and 13 Jbeta primers. TCRdb's copy holds only in-frame clones and misses some; the assay was immunoSEQ multiplex PCR. The repertoire includes 150,000 to 180,000 clones, 75% of them detected once, and 1.2% to 1.5% sits in the top ten. The TCR was taken from a man aged 18 to 29 in good health and CMV-seronegative. Sequenced material: PBMCs. The chain links TRBV7-2 to TRBJ1-3, with a possible D match to TRBD1 (6 bases). CDR3 residues: CASSPATGNGNTIYF. The CDR3 region has the DNA TGTGCCAGCAGCCCAGCTACAGGGAACGGAAACACCATATATTTT.